This TCR beta chain was sequenced in a study of a mutant IDH1 vaccine in newly diagnosed glioma (dated by TCRdb to 2020 to 2023). Regarding the complete study: Vaccination was initiated 4-6 weeks after radiotherapy alone, or concurrently with temozolomide cycles in the chemotherapy-containing groups. Prior to enrollment, standard therapy consisting of radiotherapy alone, temozolomide alone, or radiochemotherapy with temozolomide had been administered to patients, with the combination being received by most patients. The approximately 32 treated patients were approximately 62% male and around 40% female, with a mean age of approximately 40 years. Longitudinal TCRB deep sequencing was done for 25 treated patients, wherever samples were available for exploratory analyses. Six visits were used for peripheral blood collection: V03 (baseline), V05, V07, V10, V12 and V13. The week-35 safety follow-up took place at visit V12, and the week-47 end of study took place at visit V13.

In the case of this clone: This clone's antigen is unknown. No much larger clone exists at a distance of one base, and base qualities are not known.

The library was obtained by the immunoSEQ multiplex PCR assay. Rearranged TCR beta chain sequences were amplified using the hsTCRB Kit according to the manufacturer's protocol. Sequencing of TCRB libraries was carried out on an Illumina MiSeq. In the original analysis: Demultiplexing, trimming and gene mapping were performed with the kit vendor's proprietary platform. Held by TCRdb, this immuneACCESS table contains in-frame sequences only and omits some clones. Under half of the omission traces to an unresolved V gene where checked; the cause of the rest is unknown. V and J calls and clone size follow that table, whereas D and trimming were derived from the DNA. A total of some 58,000 clones appear in this sample, 80% to 90% of them only once. Jointly, the top ten make up approximately 5% of the sample. The sample's time point label, in plain terms: week 35, safety follow-up. A 20-mer mutant IDH1 peptide at 300 micrograms in Montanide made up each vaccine dose, which was injected subcutaneously together with topical imiquimod. Across visits V03 through V10, patients got a total of eight vaccinations, given in weeks 1, 3, 5, 7, 11, 15, 19 and 23. Newly diagnosed WHO grade 3 or 4 IDH1-mutant astrocytomas showing loss of nuclear ATRX were present in the donors. The samples were drawn from NOA16, a multicentre, single-arm, open-label phase I trial in Germany that tested a mutant IDH1 peptide vaccine in humans for the first time. Genomic DNA for TCRB sequencing was extracted from EDTA blood using the DNeasy Blood and Tissue Kit.

Broader findings and caveats from the paper: Across multiple MHC alleles, vaccine-induced immune responses were seen in just over 90% of patients. It was noted by the authors that analyses of patient blood samples could not be reproduced owing to sample limitations. Availability determined which PBMC samples were chosen for TCRB deep sequencing. Pseudoprogression appeared unrelated to alterations in the top peripheral T cell clonotypes detected by TCRB sequencing.

This TCR was recovered from a man aged 40-55 years with glioma. Source: PBMCs, taken from a glioma patient whose treatment included an IDH1 peptide vaccine.

DNA sequence: TGCGCCAGCAGCCAAGATCAGGGGCGGGAGACCCAGTACTTC. This gives the protein CASSQDQGRETQYF. The V and J segments used are TRBV4-3 and TRBJ2-5; the D segment could be TRBD1, given 6 matching bases. Measured from the cysteine to the phenylalanine, the CDR3 is 14 residues long. Only the CDR3 portion is preserved as DNA: 42 bases, with reading frame beginning at the first base. Trimming takes 0 bases from V and 5 bases from J, and the germline ends sit 10 bases apart. Based on the germline V gene, the CDR1 and CDR2 sequences are LGHNA and YSLEER.